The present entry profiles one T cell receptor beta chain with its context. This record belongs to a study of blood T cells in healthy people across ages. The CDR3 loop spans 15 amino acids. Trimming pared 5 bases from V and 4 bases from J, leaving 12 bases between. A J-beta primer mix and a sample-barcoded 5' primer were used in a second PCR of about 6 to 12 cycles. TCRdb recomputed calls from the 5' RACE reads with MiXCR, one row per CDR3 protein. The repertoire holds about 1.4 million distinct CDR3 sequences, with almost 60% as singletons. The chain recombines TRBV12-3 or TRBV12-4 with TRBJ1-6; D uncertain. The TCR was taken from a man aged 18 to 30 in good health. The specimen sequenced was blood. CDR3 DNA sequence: TGTGCCAGCAGTCTCGAGACACAATATAATTCACCCCTCCACTTT. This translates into CASSLETQYNSPLHF.